This TCR beta chain stems from a study of CD8+ T cells in alopecia areata. Study in general: Patients in the study were on tofacitinib for 6 to 18 months, then off it for 6 months. Broader study findings: Patients showed less clear TCR sequence sharing than mice, possibly partly because of HLA diversity. The study found higher clonality in lesional than normal scalp, especially in alopecia totalis/universalis.

Isolated RNA was reverse transcribed into cDNA used as the sequencing template. The protocol was immunoSEQ multiplex PCR, while the TCRdb copy is restricted to in-frame clones and leaves out a portion. The sample has roughly 60,000 clones; 35% to 55% are singletons. Treatment defined: oral pan-JAK inhibitor, 5-10 mg twice daily. The investigators collected lesional scalp punch biopsies and peripheral blood from alopecia areata patients. As regards this clone: Its antigen is still unknown.

The specimen was CD8+ T cells sorted from blood, collected at roughly week 38, from a patient treated with tofacitinib. The TCR sequence derives from a human donor with alopecia areata.

CDR3 coding DNA: TGCGCCAGCAGCCGAGCAGGACTCGAAACCTACGAGCAGTACTTC. This encodes CASSRAGLETYEQYF. The V call is TRBV4-1, the J call TRBJ2-7, with a tentative D call TRBD2 (5 bases). CDR1 MGHRA and CDR2 YSYEKL come from the germline V gene. CDR3 length: 15 residues. The V end lost 4 bases, the J end lost 2 bases, and 15 bases lay between the germline ends.